This TCR beta chain was documented in a study of cytomegalovirus exposure and HLA in healthy donors. General study results and limits: Reported results showed that the classifier diagnosed cytomegalovirus status with high specificity and sensitivity. Another analysis was done later, and it associated approximately 15,000 TCR beta sequences with HLA alleles at 0.05 false discovery rate.

A word on this clone: Its antigen is unknown.

The PCR contained 60 Vbeta and 13 Jbeta primers. Data came from immunoSEQ multiplex PCR; TCRdb stores just in-frame clones and leaves some out. This table holds about 200,000 clones, about three quarters found once. This cohort consisted of healthy bone marrow donors. From germline, CDR1 is SGHVS and CDR2 FNYEAQ. The CDR3 contains 14 residues. The V end lost 2 bases, the J end lost 8 bases, and 10 bases lay between the germline ends. The receptor comes from a man aged 18 to 30 in good health and CMV-seronegative. The sequenced sample consisted of PBMCs. The chain couples TRBV7-6 to TRBJ1-6; D might be TRBD1 (5 bases). The DNA of the CDR3 is TGTGCCAGCAGCTTACCCCTAGGGGATTCACCCCTCCACTTT. Translated: CASSLPLGDSPLHF.